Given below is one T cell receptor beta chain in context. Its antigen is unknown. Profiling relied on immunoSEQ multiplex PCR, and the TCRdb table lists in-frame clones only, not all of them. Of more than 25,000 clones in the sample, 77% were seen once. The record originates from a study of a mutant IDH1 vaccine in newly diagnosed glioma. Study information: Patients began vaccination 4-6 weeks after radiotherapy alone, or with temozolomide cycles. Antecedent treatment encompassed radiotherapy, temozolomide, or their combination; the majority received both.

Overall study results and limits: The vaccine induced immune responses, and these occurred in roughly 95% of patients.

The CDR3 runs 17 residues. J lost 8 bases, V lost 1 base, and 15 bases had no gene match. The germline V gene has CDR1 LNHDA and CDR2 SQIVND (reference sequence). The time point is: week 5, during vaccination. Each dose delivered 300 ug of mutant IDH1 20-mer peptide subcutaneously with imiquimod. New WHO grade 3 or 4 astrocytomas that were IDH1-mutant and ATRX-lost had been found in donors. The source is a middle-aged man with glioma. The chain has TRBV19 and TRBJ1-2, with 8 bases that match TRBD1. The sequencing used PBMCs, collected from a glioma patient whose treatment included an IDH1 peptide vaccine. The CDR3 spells CASSIGIGQGAMEGYTF. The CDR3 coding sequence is TGTGCCAGTAGTATAGGGATCGGACAGGGTGCGATGGAGGGCTACACCTTC. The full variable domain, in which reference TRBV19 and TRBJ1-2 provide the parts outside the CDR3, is DGGITQSPKYLFRKEGQNVTLSCEQNLNHDAMYWYRQDPGQGLRLIYYSQIVNDFQKGDIAEGYSVSREKKESFPLTVTSAQKNPTAFYLCASSIGIGQGAMEGYTFGSGTRLTVV.